The entry below gives a single T cell receptor (beta chain) sequence along with its context. Its recognized antigen is unknown. No qualities accompany the bases; no much larger clone lies one base away. The sample originates from a study of T cell clones after liver transplantation (dated by TCRdb to about 2019). Turning to the overall study: The samples were obtained from ITN030ST, a randomized trial that attempted immunosuppression withdrawal within 2 years after liver transplantation. Donor-reactive T cell clones were identified by TCRbeta sequencing after a pre-transplant mixed lymphocyte reaction and then tracked in post-transplant blood. Three of the eight recipients were HCV-positive; the others were transplanted for non-autoimmune, non-viral indications. A cohort of 8 liver transplant recipients was studied, of whom 3 were classified as tolerant and 5 as non-tolerant. Blood samples were taken pre-transplant, pre-randomization before withdrawal, and post-randomization after full withdrawal or failed withdrawal. Tolerance was defined as complete withdrawal of immunosuppression for at least one year without a rise in liver enzymes beyond twice the upper limit of normal. Until randomization at 12-24 months post-transplant, subjects were given standard immunosuppression, with no induction therapy. As an antigen-independent comparator for donor-reactive sequences, third party-reactive TCRbeta sequences were also identified from pre-transplant MLRs.

Unstimulated PBMCs, after thawing, were stained for CD3, CD4 and CD8 and then FACS-sorted into CD3+CD4+ and CD3+CD8+ populations. All 8 studied subjects were randomized to immunosuppression withdrawal. The Qiagen DNeasy Blood and Tissue Kit was used for isolation of genomic DNA. CDR1 and CDR2, looked up from the germline V gene, are KGHSH and LQKENI. The junction carries 11 bases between V and J, which are trimmed by 3 bases and 2 bases respectively. Including cysteine and phenylalanine, the CDR3 has 14 amino acids. Of the read, only the CDR3 DNA is kept; its 42 bases are in frame from base 1. Study-level results and caveats: Circulating donor-reactive CD4 TCRbeta sequences fell significantly post-transplant in most of the 8 subjects, irrespective of tolerance or HCV status. Low numbers of available donor cells limited the measurable donor-reactive repertoire in two subjects. Since no allograft tissue specimens were available, donor-reactive T cells may have migrated into the graft instead of being deleted. Donor-reactive sequences declined more than third party-reactive ones, suggesting partial antigen-specific deletion unrelated to withdrawal success. Once repertoire turnover was taken into account, donor-reactive detection showed a significant reduction for CD4 in 7 of 8 subjects and for CD8 in 8 of 8. Conclusions were preliminary, limited by small, heterogeneous patient numbers and non-standardized post-transplant time points.

Using immunoSEQ, frozen genomic DNA was subjected to high-throughput TCRbeta CDR3 sequencing, a process that included PCR amplification, mapping, bias correction and internal controls. The source study handled its data this way. Only productive rearrangements were retained, and each unique TCRbeta sequence was defined by its CDR3 nucleotide sequence together with its V and J gene. A sequence counted as donor-reactive only if the sequence showed at least 5-fold expansion in CFSE-low cells compared with unstimulated pre-transplant cells and had a frequency of at least 0.01%. To ensure at least 90% detection power, minimum frequency thresholds were set for each subject based on that subject's lowest-template unstimulated sample. Jensen-Shannon divergence between the top 1000 TCRbeta sequences post-transplant and pre-transplant was used to measure repertoire turnover. Two-sided Fisher's exact tests were used to test for changes in how often donor-reactive sequences were detected. Entries here come from immuneACCESS through TCRdb and include only in-frame sequences with V and J called. Some clones fail to appear in such tables; in the studies checked, an unresolved V gene covers under half of the shortfall, and the cause of the remainder is unknown. The DNA was the basis for D and trimming; V, J and clone size are from that table. The sample profile shows roughly 60,000 clones; less than 85% of them were found once. Of the sample, less than 3.5% is held by the ten largest clones.

The clonotype comes from a human patient who received a liver transplant. Post transplant, some T cells may arise from the graft donor. This specimen consisted of CD4+ T cells from blood, obtained at the 15-month timepoint. The rearranged segments are TRBV18 and TRBJ2-7; 5 matching bases give a weak D call of TRBD1. The CDR3 corresponds to CASSPGRVPYEQYF. The DNA sequence reads TGTGCCAGCTCACCCGGCAGGGTCCCCTACGAGCAGTACTTC.